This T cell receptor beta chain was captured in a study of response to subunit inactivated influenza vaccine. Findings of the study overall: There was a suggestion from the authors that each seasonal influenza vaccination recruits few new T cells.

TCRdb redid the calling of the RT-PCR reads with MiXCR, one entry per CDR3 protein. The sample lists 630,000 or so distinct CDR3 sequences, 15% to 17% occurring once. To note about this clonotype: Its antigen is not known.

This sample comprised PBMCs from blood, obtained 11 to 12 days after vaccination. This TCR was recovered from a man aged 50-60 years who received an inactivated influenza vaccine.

DNA of the CDR3: TGTGCCAGCAGCCGCCGGGACAGGGCTTACGAGCAGTACTTC. It specifies CASSRRDRAYEQYF. This chain joins TRBV3-1 and TRBJ2-7; 9 bases are a match to TRBD1. The CDR3 consists of 14 residues. CDR1 and CDR2 from the germline V gene are LGHDT and YNNKEL (reference sequence). With V trimmed by 4 bases and J by 4 bases, 5 bases remained unmatched.